The T cell receptor beta chain under discussion was sequenced for a study of sequential checkpoint blockade in melanoma. The CDR3 totals 14 residues. Germline assignment: CDR1 MNHEY and CDR2 SVGAGI. V lost 2 bases to trimming and J lost 1 base, with 8 bases between them. Treatment in this sample: randomized to nivolumab then ipilimumab (arm A) or the reverse (arm B). Patients had received no earlier DNA-damaging chemotherapy. PBMC sorting kept live CD3+CD8+ cells without CD19 or CD56. Generated by immunoSEQ multiplex PCR, the TCRdb table keeps only in-frame clones and is missing some. The repertoire holds some 20,000 clones, roughly 82% seen once, with roughly 49% in the top ten.

Sequencing used CD8+ T cells sorted from blood (inferred from file names), obtained from a patient given nivolumab and ipilimumab in sequence. The chain recombines TRBV6-5 with TRBJ1-1; unclear D gene. This TCR derives from a human donor with melanoma. CDR3 DNA: TGTGCCAGCAGTTACAGGTCAGGGAACACTGAAGCTTTCTTT. It codes for CASSYRSGNTEAFF.